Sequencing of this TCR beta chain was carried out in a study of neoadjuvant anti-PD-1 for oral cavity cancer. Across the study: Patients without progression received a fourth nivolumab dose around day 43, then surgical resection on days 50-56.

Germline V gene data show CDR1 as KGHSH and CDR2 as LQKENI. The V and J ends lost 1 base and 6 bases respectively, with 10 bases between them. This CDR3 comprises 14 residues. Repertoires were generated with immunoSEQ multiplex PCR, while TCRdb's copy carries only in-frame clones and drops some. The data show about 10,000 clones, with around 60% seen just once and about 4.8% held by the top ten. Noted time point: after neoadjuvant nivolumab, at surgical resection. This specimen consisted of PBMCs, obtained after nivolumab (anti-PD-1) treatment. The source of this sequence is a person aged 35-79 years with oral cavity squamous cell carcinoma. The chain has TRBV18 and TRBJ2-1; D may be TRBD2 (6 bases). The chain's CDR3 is CASSPRTTPNEQFF. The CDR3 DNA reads TGTGCCAGCTCACCACGGACTACCCCCAATGAGCAGTTCTTC. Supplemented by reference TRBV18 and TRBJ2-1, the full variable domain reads NAGVMQNPRHLVRRRGQEARLRCSPMKGHSHVYWYRQLPEEGLKFMVYLQKENIIDESGMPKERFSAEFPKEGPSILRIQQVVRGDSAAYFCASSPRTTPNEQFFGPGTRLTVL.